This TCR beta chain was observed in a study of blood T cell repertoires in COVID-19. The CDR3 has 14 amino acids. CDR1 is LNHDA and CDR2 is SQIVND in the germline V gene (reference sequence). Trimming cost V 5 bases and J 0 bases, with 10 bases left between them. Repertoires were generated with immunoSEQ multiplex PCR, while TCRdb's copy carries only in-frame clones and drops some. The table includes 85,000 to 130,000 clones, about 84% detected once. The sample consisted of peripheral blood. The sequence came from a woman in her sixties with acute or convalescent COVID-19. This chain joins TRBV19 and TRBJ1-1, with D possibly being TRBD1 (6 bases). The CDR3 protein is CASSHRELNTEAFF. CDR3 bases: TGTGCCAGTAGTCACAGGGAGCTGAACACTGAAGCTTTCTTT.